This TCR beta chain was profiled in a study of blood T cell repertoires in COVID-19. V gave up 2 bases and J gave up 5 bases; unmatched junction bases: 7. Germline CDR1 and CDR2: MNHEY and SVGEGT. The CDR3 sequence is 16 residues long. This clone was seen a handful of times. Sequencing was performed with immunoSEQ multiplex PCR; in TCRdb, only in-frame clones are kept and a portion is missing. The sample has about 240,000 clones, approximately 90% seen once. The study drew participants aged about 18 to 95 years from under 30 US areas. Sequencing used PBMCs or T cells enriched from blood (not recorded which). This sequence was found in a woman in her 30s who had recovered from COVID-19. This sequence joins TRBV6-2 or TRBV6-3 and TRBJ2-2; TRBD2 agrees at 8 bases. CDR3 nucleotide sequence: TGTGCCAGCAGTTACGGGGGGACTAGTGGAACCGGGGAGCTGTTTTTT. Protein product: CASSYGGTSGTGELFF.